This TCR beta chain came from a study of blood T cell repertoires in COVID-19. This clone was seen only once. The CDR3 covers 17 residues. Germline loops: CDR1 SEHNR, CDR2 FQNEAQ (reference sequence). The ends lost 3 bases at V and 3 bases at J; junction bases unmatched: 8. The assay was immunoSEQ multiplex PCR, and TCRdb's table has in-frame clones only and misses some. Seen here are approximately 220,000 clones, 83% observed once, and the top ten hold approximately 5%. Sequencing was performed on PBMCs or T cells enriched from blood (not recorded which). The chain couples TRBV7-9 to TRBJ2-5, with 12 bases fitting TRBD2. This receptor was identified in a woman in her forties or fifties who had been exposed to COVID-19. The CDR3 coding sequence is TGTGCCAGCAGCTTTACAGGACTAGCGGGGCGGGAAGAGACCCAGTACTTC. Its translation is CASSFTGLAGREETQYF.